This T cell receptor beta chain was identified during a study of CD8+CD57+ T cells in acquired aplastic anemia (dated by TCRdb to between 2017 and 2018). Regarding the study in general: DNA extracted from sorted CD4+ and CD8+ cells had a mean of about 3 ug, with a range of about 0.18 to 27.4 ug. CD8+CD57+ expansion was defined as frequency above the mean frequency observed in healthy subjects.

For this clonotype: What this receptor recognizes is not known. Base qualities were left out, and no much larger clone turns up one base away.

Flow cytometry had shown CD8+CD57+ cell expansion in the patients selected for sequencing. Severe acquired aplastic anemia was diagnosed in all patients according to International Study of Aplastic Anemia and Agranulocytosis and Camitta criteria. No patient had received any therapy when blood was sampled. In this study, sorted CD4+ and CD8+ T cells from the blood of healthy subjects and of severe aplastic anemia patients had their TCR repertoires deep-sequenced. Patients were enrolled in the USA under clinicaltrials.gov protocols 00001620, 01623167, 00001397, 00071045, 00081523 and 00961064. Ficoll-Paque density gradient centrifugation was used to isolate peripheral blood mononuclear cells. CD4+ and CD8+ T cells were sorted by FACS or magnetic beads before DNA extraction. Profiling of TCR beta VDJ combinations and CDR3 sequences used genomic DNA as the template. An Illumina HiSeq 2000 was used for TCR repertoire sequencing. In the authors' own workflow: Repertoires were assessed using TRBV/TRBJ rearrangement plots, CDR3 size and DJ length profiles, and Simpson's diversity index. Whichever DNA sequence was most abundant in the deep sequencing data was defined as the immunodominant clone. CDR3 amino acid sequences were checked for sharing across subjects and were also compared against the VDJdb database and published repertoires. TCRdb reran the public reads through fastp at Q25 and MiXCR, keeping productive beta chains. Each record represents a unique CDR3 protein, reported with the most common genes and DNA among its rows. V and J calls and clone size were set by TCRdb, not the authors. The sample yields some 92,000 distinct CDR3 sequences; about 67% were counted once. Approximately 60% of the sample is in the top ten clones.

Study-wide findings and limitations: Approximately 31 CD8+ CDR3 sequences were found in both patients and controls but appeared to be highly expressed in patients and within the immunodominant clones of the patients. CD8+ Simpson's diversity did not differ significantly between patients and healthy controls (P=0.060).

Trimming costs V 5 bases and J 4 bases, and their ends lie 13 bases apart. Sequences SGHTA (CDR1) and FQGNSA (CDR2) are obtained from the germline V gene. The CDR3 starts with the cysteine, ends with the phenylalanine, and has 14 residues. Of the read, only the CDR3 DNA is kept; its 42 bases are in frame from base 1. The V gene is TRBV7-2 and the J gene is TRBJ2-3; the D gene lacks a confident call. This receptor was obtained from a human donor with aplastic anemia. The material sequenced was sorted CD4+, CD8+, or CD8+CD57+ T cells (not recorded which) from PBMCs. The sequence in DNA is TGTGCCAGCAGCACCAGTTCGGCCGCAGATACGCAGTATTTT. The translation is CASSTSSAADTQYF.